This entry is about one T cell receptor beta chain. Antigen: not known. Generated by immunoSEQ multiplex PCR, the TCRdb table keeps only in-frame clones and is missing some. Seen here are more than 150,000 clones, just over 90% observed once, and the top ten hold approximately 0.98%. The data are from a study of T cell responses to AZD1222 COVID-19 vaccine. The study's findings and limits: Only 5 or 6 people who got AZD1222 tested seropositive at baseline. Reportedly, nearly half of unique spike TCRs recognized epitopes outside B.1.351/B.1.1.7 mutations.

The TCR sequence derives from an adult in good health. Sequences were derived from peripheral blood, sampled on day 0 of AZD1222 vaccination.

In DNA, the CDR3 is TGTGCCAGTAGTATGGGGGAGGGGACTGAAGCTTTCTTT. This translates into CASSMGEGTEAFF. The V gene is TRBV19, the J gene TRBJ1-1, with a possible D match to TRBD1 (5 bases). Germline-derived CDR1 and CDR2 are LNHDA and SQIVND (reference sequence). V dropped 3 bases and J dropped 5 bases, with 10 bases sitting between them. The CDR3 spans 13 residues.